This paragraph covers one T cell receptor beta chain sequence. Its antigen is undetermined. The sample's treatment: approximately 11-day PBMC culture with coronavirus spike peptide pools or control peptides (ViraFEST assay). Positive PCR dates spanned March to December 2020, predating US Alpha, Beta and Delta variants. Once obtained from cultured CD4+ T cells, the DNA was sequenced using the Oncomine TCR Beta short-read assay. TCRdb recomputed calls from the PCR reads with MiXCR, one row per CDR3 protein. The sample has 20,000 to 25,000 distinct CDR3 sequences, approximately 29% seen once. The sample belongs to a study of vaccination and CD4 T cells after COVID-19. Study context: Median time from second vaccine dose to sampling was over 55 days (14 to 241). Overlapping peptides of the spike proteins of SARS-CoV-2, HCoV-NL63, HCoV-OC43 and HCoV-229E were used for cell stimulation.

Sequenced: cultured CD4+ T cells from blood. The receptor comes from a human donor with COVID-19.

CDR3: CASSFWTGGSGNTIYF. The CDR3 coding sequence is TGTGCCAGCAGTTTCTGGACAGGAGGCTCTGGAAACACCATATATTTT. This rearrangement joins TRBV12-3 or TRBV12-4 to TRBJ1-3, with 7 bases identical to TRBD1. The CDR3 has 16 amino acids. Germline trimming cut 3 bases from V and 0 bases from J; bases unmatched to any gene: 5.